The 21 T cell receptor beta chains reported below all come from one sample, sequenced in a study of cytomegalovirus exposure and HLA in healthy donors (dated by TCRdb to about 2017). Libraries came from the immunoSEQ multiplex PCR assay. For the multiplex PCR, a mixture combining 60 forward primers for TCR Vbeta segments and 13 reverse primers for TCR Jbeta segments was used. The table comes from immuneACCESS by way of TCRdb, which keeps in-frame sequences with V and J called. Part of the clones is missing from these tables; in studies checked, under half for an unresolved V gene and the rest for unknown reasons. The sample table gives about 210,000 clones. The ten biggest clones cover more than 0.75% of the sample. The sequencing sample was made of PBMCs. The receptors shown here come from a woman younger than 45 in good health and CMV-seropositive.

The chain joins TRBV6-5 to TRBJ1-1; possible D gene TRBD1, 6 bases. This CDR3 has 14 amino acids. With 5 bases removed from V and 6 bases from J, the gap between germline ends came to 16 bases. Germline values: CDR1 MNHEY, CDR2 SVGAGI. The DNA of the CDR3 is TGTGCCAGCAGTCGCCAGGGGACGGGTGCTGAAGCTTTCTTT. It translates to CASSRQGTGAEAFF.

The CDR3 coding sequence is TGTGCTAGTGGTTTGGAGGGGGCCAATGAAAAACTGTTTTTT. Translated, it gives CASGLEGANEKLFF. The genes are TRBV12-5 and TRBJ1-4, with 7 bases fitting TRBD1. Unmatched junction bases numbered 1, after V lost 1 base and J lost 5 bases. The CDR3 spans 14 residues. The germline CDR1 and CDR2 sequences are LGHNT and FRNRAP.

The V call is TRBV10-3, the J call TRBJ2-3; TRBD2 might be the D (5 bases). In germline, CDR1 is ENHRY, CDR2 SYGVKD. V gave up 10 bases and J gave up 2 bases, with 16 bases separating them. There are 14 residues in the CDR3. Here the CDR3 reads CATRTDSYTDTQYF. The CDR3 bases are TGTGCCACTCGGACTGACTCCTACACAGATACGCAGTATTTT.

This chain uses TRBV5-6 with TRBJ2-2, with D perhaps matching TRBD2 (5 bases). V lost 0 bases, J lost 2 bases, and 11 bases lay in between. Germline CDR1 and CDR2: SGHDT and YYEEEE. The CDR3 extends over 16 amino acids. CDR3 sequence reads: CASSLDRLPNTGELFF. The CDR3 DNA is TGTGCCAGCAGCTTGGATAGACTACCAAACACCGGGGAGCTGTTTTTT.

The chain combines TRBV7-6 with TRBJ2-3; D gene ambiguous. V shed 5 bases and J shed 0 bases, with 15 bases lying between them. The CDR3 loop spans 16 amino acids. Germline V gene sequence: CDR1 SGHVS, CDR2 FNYEAQ. The CDR3 spells CASSKTRWSSTDTQYF. As DNA, the CDR3 is TGTGCCAGCAGCAAGACCAGGTGGTCTAGCACAGATACGCAGTATTTT.

This chain joins TRBV5-6 and TRBJ2-5; D might be TRBD2 (6 bases). The CDR3 loop spans 14 amino acids. Germline CDR1 SGHDT, CDR2 YYEEEE. V lost 2 bases to trimming and J lost 3 bases, with 11 bases between them. CDR3 bases: TGTGCCAGCAGCTTATCGACTAGAGAAGAGACCCAGTACTTC. Amino acid sequence: CASSLSTREETQYF.

This sequence joins TRBV7-9 and TRBJ2-3; D is uncertain. Germline values: CDR1 SEHNR, CDR2 FQNEAQ (reference sequence). Trimming took 5 bases from V and 2 from J, leaving 14 bases between them. CDR3 length: 15 amino acids. CDR3 sequence: CASSQIDSYTDTQYF. DNA for the CDR3: TGTGCCAGCAGCCAAATCGATAGTTACACAGATACGCAGTATTTT.

V usage is TRBV11-3 and J usage is TRBJ2-2; 7 nucleotides agree with TRBD1. J gave up 6 bases and V 3 bases, and 4 bases lay outside the gene matches. This CDR3 has 14 amino acids. CDR1 is SGHNT, CDR2 YENEEA, per germline. The CDR3 protein is CASSLGQSSGELFF. The CDR3 DNA sequence: TGTGCCAGCAGCTTGGGACAGTCGTCCGGGGAGCTGTTTTTT.

The CDR3 is CASSPPEGSVQPQHF. CDR3 coding DNA: TGTGCCAGCTCACCACCGGAGGGATCGGTTCAGCCCCAGCATTTT. The chain is built from TRBV18 and TRBJ1-5, with D uncertain. Germline CDR1 and CDR2: KGHSH and LQKENI. The CDR3 runs to 15 residues. Trimming took 0 bases from V and 6 from J, leaving 12 bases between them.

The rearrangement joins TRBV28 to TRBJ1-5; 8 bases align to TRBD1. Germline CDR1 is MDHEN and CDR2 is SYDVKM. The CDR3 has 15 amino acids. V lost 3 bases, J lost 5 bases, and 6 bases stayed unmatched. The CDR3 nucleotides read TGTGCCAGCAGTTTCCCCGACAGGGGCGATCAGCCCCAGCATTTT. This translates into CASSFPDRGDQPQHF.

Concerning this clone itself: A junction boundary mismatches the germline segment, possibly from a read error. This chain connects TRBV5-1 to TRBJ2-7; perhaps TRBD1 as D (6 bases). CDR1 and CDR2 from the germline V gene are SGHRS and YFSETQ. CDR3 length: 14 residues. CDR3 nucleotides: TGCGCCGGCAGCTTGCTGCAGGGGCGCGGCGAGCAGTACTTC. It codes for CAGSLLQGRGEQYF.

J is TRBJ1-1 and V is TRBV4-1; D gene uncertain. Germline V lookup: CDR1 MGHRA, CDR2 YSYEKL. CDR3 size: 13 residues. V lost 1 base to trimming and J lost 5 bases, with 8 bases between them. The CDR3 DNA reads as TGCGCCAGCAGCCAAGCTGGACTAACTGAAGCTTTCTTT. It specifies CASSQAGLTEAFF.

The chain links TRBV7-9 to TRBJ1-2, with D hard to call. This CDR3 region has 13 residues. Germline CDR1 SEHNR, CDR2 FQNEAQ (reference sequence). V gave up 2 bases and J gave up 6 bases, with 10 bases separating them. The CDR3: CASSLIGEHGYTF. The CDR3, as DNA: TGTGCCAGCAGCTTAATTGGGGAGCATGGCTACACCTTC.

CDR3 coding DNA: TGTGCCAGCAGCCTCCCCTCCTACAATGAGCAGTTCTTC. Translated: CASSLPSYNEQFF. V is TRBV27 and J is TRBJ2-1, with unresolved D. V lost 6 bases and J lost 0, with 6 bases in between. The CDR3 covers 13 residues. CDR1 is MNHEY and CDR2 is SMNVEV in the germline V gene (reference sequence).

V usage is TRBV6-6 and J usage is TRBJ1-1, with 7 bases fitting TRBD1. The CDR3 loop spans 16 amino acids. Germline CDR1 and CDR2: MNHNY and SVGAGI (reference sequence). V gave up 5 bases and J gave up 4 bases; unmatched junction bases: 13. In DNA, the CDR3 is TGTGCCAGCAGTCGGCGCGCAGGGGGATTGAGCACTGAAGCTTTCTTT. Its translation: CASSRRAGGLSTEAFF.

Here the CDR3 DNA reads TGCGCCAGCAGCTTGGAGGGACTAGCGGGGTTCTCTAACTACAATGAGCAGTTCTTC. Protein product: CASSLEGLAGFSNYNEQFF. The chain uses TRBV5-1 and TRBJ2-1; 13 bases are a match to TRBD2. The ends lost 0 bases at V and 3 bases at J; junction bases unmatched: 9. Germline V gene lookup returns CDR1 SGHRS and CDR2 YFSETQ. The CDR3 has 19 residues.

The V call is TRBV2, the J call TRBJ2-7; 9 positions agree with TRBD1. The V and J ends lost 4 bases and 1 base, in that order; junction bases with no gene match: 2. CDR1 is SNHLY, CDR2 FYNNEI, per germline. The CDR3 covers 14 residues. CDR3 in amino acids: CASSGTGESYEQYF. In DNA form, the CDR3 reads TGTGCCAGCAGTGGGACAGGGGAATCCTACGAGCAGTACTTC.

This sequence joins TRBV10-2 and TRBJ2-3; 9 positions agree with TRBD2. V lost 11 bases and J lost 0; bases outside the gene matches: 6. The CDR3 totals 14 residues. Germline assignment: CDR1 WSHSY and CDR2 SAAADI. CDR3 sequence reads: CAGGLAGSTDTQYF. CDR3 sequence (DNA): TGCGCCGGGGGTCTAGCGGGGAGCACAGATACGCAGTATTTT.

CDR3 coding DNA: TGTGCCAGTAGTATAGGCGGGACAGGGAGGCGTTTTGTAGGTGGCTACACCTTC. Translated: CASSIGGTGRRFVGGYTF. The chain combines TRBV19 with TRBJ1-2, with 9 bases that match TRBD1. The CDR3 loop spans 18 amino acids. V gave up 1 base and J gave up 7 bases; unmatched junction bases: 16. CDR1 and CDR2 from the germline V gene are LNHDA and SQIVND (reference sequence).

The CDR3 protein is CASSEEDSNQPQHF. The DNA for the CDR3 is TGCGCCAGCAGTGAGGAGGATAGCAATCAGCCCCAGCATTTT. V gene TRBV10-2 combines with J gene TRBJ1-5; no firm D call. Trimming took off 2 bases at V and 0 bases at J, with 5 bases between the two ends. CDR1 and CDR2 from the germline V gene are WSHSY and SAAADI. This CDR3 region has 14 residues.

V usage is TRBV6-1 and J usage is TRBJ1-2; the D gene is possibly TRBD1 (6 bases). The germline V and J ends were trimmed by 3 bases and 4 bases, with 9 bases remaining between them. CDR3 size: 13 residues. Germline V CDR1 and CDR2: MNHNS, SASEGT. CDR3 protein: CASSETGRYGYTF. DNA of the CDR3: TGTGCCAGCAGTGAGACAGGCCGCTATGGCTACACCTTC.